The 20 T cell receptor beta chains listed next were all sequenced from one sample in a study of high-grade serous ovarian cancer treatment subgroups. Data came from immunoSEQ multiplex PCR; TCRdb stores just in-frame clones and leaves some out. The sample consists of about 2,300 clones, about 79% of them appearing once. The tumor samples were collected prior to definitive surgery or chemotherapy. The sample consisted of tumor tissue. These receptors came from a human donor with high-grade serous ovarian cancer.

The chain employs TRBV5-1 and TRBJ2-1; D is possibly TRBD1 or TRBD2 (5 bases each). V was trimmed by 4 bases and J by 5 bases, leaving 19 bases between them. The CDR3 is made up of 16 amino acids. Germline CDR1 reads SGHRS; CDR2 reads YFSETQ. Written as DNA, the CDR3 is TGCGCCAGCAGCCTCTCCCCCGGGGCGCGGGACAATGAGCAGTTCTTC. Translated, it gives CASSLSPGARDNEQFF.

The rearrangement joins TRBV9 to TRBJ2-1, with 9 nucleotides matching TRBD2. The length of the CDR3 is 16 residues. The germline gives CDR1 SGDLS, CDR2 YYNGEE. With 3 bases clipped from V and 4 bases from J, the junction kept 8 bases outside the gene matches. In DNA, the CDR3 is TGTGCCAGCAGCGCAATTAGCGGGGGCCTTTACAATGAGCAGTTCTTC. Translated, it gives CASSAISGGLYNEQFF.

This chain uses TRBV25-1 with TRBJ2-5, with TRBD1 as a possible D gene (5 bases). Looked up from germline, CDR1 is MGHDK and CDR2 is SYGVNS. Trimming cost V 2 bases and J 4 bases, with 14 bases left between them. The CDR3 is made up of 15 amino acids. CDR3 sequence reads: CASSETSRARETQYF. The CDR3 region has the DNA TGTGCCAGCAGTGAAACAAGCAGGGCGCGAGAGACCCAGTACTTC.

This clone was counted between two and nine times. The rearrangement uses TRBV14 and TRBJ2-7, with 9 bases fitting TRBD1. The CDR3 has 14 amino acids. The trim removed 10 bases at V and 6 bases at J, leaving 13 bases unmatched. The germline CDR1 and CDR2 sequences are SGHDN and FVKESK. DNA of the CDR3: TGTGCCATAGACGGGACAGGGTCTTGGGGCGAGCAGTACGTC. Amino acids: CAIDGTGSWGEQYV.

The chain has TRBV11-2 and TRBJ1-1; D call uncertain. The V gene's germline CDR1 is SGHAT and CDR2 FQNNGV. The CDR3 has 13 residues. Trimming cost V 0 bases and J 11 bases, with 13 bases left between them. CDR3 nucleotides: TGTGCCAGCAGCTTAGAAATCCTCCAAATGGCTTTCTTT. Amino acids: CASSLEILQMAFF.

J is TRBJ1-3 and V is TRBV10-3, with D perhaps matching TRBD1 (5 bases). The CDR3 extends over 14 amino acids. The V gene's germline CDR1 is ENHRY and CDR2 SYGVKD. The V end lost 11 bases, the J end lost 0 bases, and 14 bases lay between the germline ends. The CDR3 DNA reads TGTGCCGCAGGTGGGGGTAACTCTGGAAACACCATATATTTT. This sequence encodes CAAGGGNSGNTIYF.

This chain joins TRBV28 and TRBJ1-6; 7 bases match TRBD1. The CDR3 is made up of 14 amino acids. CDR1 and CDR2 from the germline V gene are MDHEN and SYDVKM. The ends lost 11 bases at V and 7 bases at J; junction bases unmatched: 11. Here the CDR3 DNA reads TGTGCCTGGGCCTCGGGACAGCCGAATTCACCCCTCCACTTT. This translates into CAWASGQPNSPLHF.

The chain has TRBV5-1 and TRBJ1-1; perhaps TRBD1 as D (6 bases). The V gene's germline CDR1 is SGHRS and CDR2 YFSETQ. With 3 bases removed from V and 2 bases from J, the gap between germline ends came to 17 bases. The CDR3 loop spans 16 amino acids. CDR3 bases: TGCGCCAGCAGCTCAAACCCGGGGGGCAGTAACACTGAAGCTTTCTTT. As protein: CASSSNPGGSNTEAFF.

The chain links TRBV7-3 to TRBJ2-7; D may match TRBD1 or TRBD2 (5 bases each). V lost 5 bases to trimming and J lost 3 bases, with 17 bases between them. The length of the CDR3 is 15 residues. The germline CDR1 and CDR2 sequences are SGHTA and FQGTGA. The CDR3 DNA reads TGTGCCAGCAGCACCCCGGGGACGGAAATCTACGAGCAGTACGTC. It encodes CASSTPGTEIYEQYV.

The rearrangement links TRBV28 to TRBJ1-2, with no clear D. Deletions cut 5 bases from V and 3 bases from J, with 16 bases between. Germline V gene sequence: CDR1 MDHEN, CDR2 SYDVKM. There are 15 residues in the CDR3. The CDR3 nucleotides are TGTGCCAGCAGTACGGCAGACGTTAGGGACTATGGCTACACCTTC. It specifies CASSTADVRDYGYTF.

The J gene is TRBJ2-7, the V gene TRBV6-5; no definite D call. In germline, CDR1 is MNHEY, CDR2 SVGAGI. The ends were cut back, 0 bases at V and 4 bases at J, with 10 bases in the middle. CDR3 size: 14 residues. This CDR3 reads CASSYSRMGYEQYF. The CDR3 DNA sequence: TGTGCCAGCAGTTACTCGAGAATGGGGTACGAGCAGTACTTC.

The genes are TRBV5-1 and TRBJ1-1, with D maybe TRBD1 (6 bases). Trimming removed 5 bases from V and 3 bases from J, with 11 bases in between. The CDR3 is made up of 13 amino acids. CDR1 and CDR2 from the germline V gene are SGHRS and YFSETQ. The CDR3: CASSSNRDTEAFF. The CDR3 nucleotides are TGCGCCAGCAGTTCCAACAGGGACACTGAAGCTTTCTTT.

The chain joins TRBV10-2 to TRBJ1-1, with D possibly matching TRBD1 (6 bases). V was cut by 3 bases and J by 5 bases, with 13 bases left in between. CDR3 length: 14 residues. CDR1 and CDR2 (germline): WSHSY, SAAADI. The CDR3 DNA is TGCGCCAGCAGTGATCCGGGGCAGGGGACTGAAGCTTTCTTT. This translates into CASSDPGQGTEAFF.

The V gene is TRBV6-1, the J gene TRBJ2-6, with D unclear. The CDR3 runs 15 residues. Germline loops: CDR1 MNHNS, CDR2 SASEGT. Trimming pared 6 bases from V and 2 bases from J, leaving 11 bases between. The chain's CDR3 is CASRADETGANVLTF. CDR3 bases: TGTGCCAGCAGAGCCGACGAGACTGGGGCCAACGTCCTGACTTTC.

This clone was found a few times. This chain uses TRBV6-5 with TRBJ1-6, with 7 bases matching TRBD1. The CDR3 loop spans 15 amino acids. Germline CDR1 reads MNHEY; CDR2 reads SVGAGI. V trimming: 0 bases; J trimming: 5 bases; junction bases outside the gene matches: 1. CDR3 in DNA: TGTGCCAGCAGTTACTCCGGGACAGATAATTCACCCCTCCACTTT. It yields the protein CASSYSGTDNSPLHF.

This clone turned up a few times. CDR3 residues: CASSLVRENTEAFF. Written as DNA, the CDR3 is TGTGCCAGCAGCTTGGTCAGAGAGAACACTGAAGCTTTCTTT. The chain uses TRBV5-4 and TRBJ1-1; no firm D call. The length of the CDR3 is 14 residues. Germline CDR1 and CDR2: SGHNT and YYREEE (reference sequence). Trimming stripped 0 bases from V and 1 base from J, with 7 bases between. Based on the CDR3 plus reference TRBV5-4 and TRBJ1-1, the full variable domain is ETGVTQSPTHLIKTRGQQVTLRCSSQSGHNTVSWYQQALGQGPQFIFQYYREEENGRGNFPPRFSGLQFPNYSSELNVNALELDDSALYLCASSLVRENTEAFFGQGTRLTVV.

The V and J genes are TRBV13 and TRBJ2-5; 15 nucleotides match TRBD2. Judging by the DNA end, TRBJ2-7 fits better; the J call may be wrong. The CDR3 runs to 17 residues. CDR1 is PRHDT, CDR2 FYEKMQ, per germline (reference sequence). CDR3 nucleotide sequence: TGTGCCAGCAGCCTTCGGACTAGCGGGGGGGATACCTACGAGCAGTACTTC. Translated: CASSLRTSGGDTYEQYF.

This clone has just one count. The chain joins TRBV5-4 to TRBJ2-3; D is possibly TRBD1 or TRBD2 (5 bases each). V was shortened by 2 bases and J by 4 bases, with 17 bases between the two germline ends. Germline CDR1 SGHNT, CDR2 YYREEE (reference sequence). This CDR3 has 16 amino acids. The DNA for the CDR3 is TGTGCCAGCAGCTTACCAGGGAGAGGAGGCGCAGATACGCAGTATTTT. Translating gives CASSLPGRGGADTQYF.

The genes are TRBV28 and TRBJ1-1, with a tentative D call TRBD1 (6 bases). V was shortened by 8 bases and J by 2 bases, with 18 bases between the two germline ends. The germline CDR1 and CDR2 sequences are MDHEN and SYDVKM. The CDR3 sequence is 15 residues long. The CDR3 region has the DNA TGTGCCAGCTCCGTACCGGGACAACTAAACACTGAAGCTTTCTTT. Protein sequence: CASSVPGQLNTEAFF. Using reference TRBV28 and TRBJ1-1 for the parts outside the CDR3, the full variable domain is DVKVTQSSRYLVKRTGEKVFLECVQDMDHENMFWYRQDPGLGLRLIYFSYDVKMKEKGDIPEGYSVSREKKERFSLILESASTNQTSMYLCASSVPGQLNTEAFFGQGTRLTVV.

This rearrangement joins TRBV4-2 to TRBJ2-5; 12 positions agree with TRBD2. V trimming: 2 bases; J trimming: 5 bases; junction bases outside the gene matches: 6. Germline CDR1 LGHNA, CDR2 YNFKEQ. This CDR3 has 16 amino acids. The CDR3 DNA reads as TGTGCCAGCAGCCAATCTAGCGGGGGGGCCTGGGAGACCCAGTACTTC. Its translation is CASSQSSGGAWETQYF.